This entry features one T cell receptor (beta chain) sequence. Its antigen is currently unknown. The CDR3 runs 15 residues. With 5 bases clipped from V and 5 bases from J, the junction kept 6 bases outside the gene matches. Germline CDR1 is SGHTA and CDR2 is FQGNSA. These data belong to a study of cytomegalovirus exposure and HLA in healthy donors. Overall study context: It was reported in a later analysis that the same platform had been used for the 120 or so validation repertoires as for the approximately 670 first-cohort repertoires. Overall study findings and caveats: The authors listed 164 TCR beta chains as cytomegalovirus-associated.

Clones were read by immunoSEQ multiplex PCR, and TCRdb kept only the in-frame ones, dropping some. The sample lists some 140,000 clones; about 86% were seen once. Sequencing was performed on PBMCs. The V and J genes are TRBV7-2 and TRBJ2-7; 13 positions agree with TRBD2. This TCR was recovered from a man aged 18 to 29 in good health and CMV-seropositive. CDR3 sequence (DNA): TGTGCCAGCAGCACCGGACTAGCGGGAGTCCACGAGCAGTACTTC. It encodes CASSTGLAGVHEQYF. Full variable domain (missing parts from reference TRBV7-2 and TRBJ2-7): GAGVSQSPSNKVTEKGKDVELRCDPISGHTALYWYRQSLGQGLEFLIYFQGNSAPDKSGLPSDRFSAERTGGSVSTLTIQRTQQEDSAVYLCASSTGLAGVHEQYFGPGTRLTVT.